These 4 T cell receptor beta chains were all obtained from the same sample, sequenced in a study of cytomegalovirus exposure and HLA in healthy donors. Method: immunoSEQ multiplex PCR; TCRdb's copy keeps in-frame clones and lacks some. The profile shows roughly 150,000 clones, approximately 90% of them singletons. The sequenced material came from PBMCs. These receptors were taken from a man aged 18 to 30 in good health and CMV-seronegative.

The CDR3 is CASSQGTGGRSYEQYF. DNA for the CDR3: TGCGCCAGCAGCCAAGGGACAGGGGGACGCTCCTACGAGCAGTACTTC. The chain recombines TRBV4-1 with TRBJ2-7, with TRBD1 matching 10 bases. Germline V gene data show CDR1 as MGHRA and CDR2 as YSYEKL. V was pared by 1 base and J by 0 bases, with 3 bases of the junction left unmatched. The CDR3 contains 16 residues.

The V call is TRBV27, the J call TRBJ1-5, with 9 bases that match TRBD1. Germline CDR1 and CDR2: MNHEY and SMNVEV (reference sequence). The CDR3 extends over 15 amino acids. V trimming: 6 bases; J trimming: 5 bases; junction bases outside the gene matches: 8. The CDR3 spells CASRLDRGLDQPQHF. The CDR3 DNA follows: TGTGCCAGCAGACTTGACAGGGGGTTGGATCAGCCCCAGCATTTT.

This chain's CDR3 is CASSSGGGAANNTEAFF. The CDR3 region has the DNA TGTGCCAGCAGCTCCGGAGGGGGCGCGGCGAATAACACTGAAGCTTTCTTT. This chain connects TRBV7-2 to TRBJ1-1; 7 nucleotides match TRBD1. CDR1 is SGHTA, CDR2 FQGNSA, per germline. V shed 4 bases and J 2 bases; nucleotides not matched to a gene: 13. The CDR3 runs to 17 residues.

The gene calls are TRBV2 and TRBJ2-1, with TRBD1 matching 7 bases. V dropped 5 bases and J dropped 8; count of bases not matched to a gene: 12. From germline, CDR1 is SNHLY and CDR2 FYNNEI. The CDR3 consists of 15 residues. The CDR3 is CASSKEAGGYHEQFF. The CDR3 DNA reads TGTGCCAGCAGTAAGGAGGCAGGGGGTTATCATGAGCAGTTCTTC.